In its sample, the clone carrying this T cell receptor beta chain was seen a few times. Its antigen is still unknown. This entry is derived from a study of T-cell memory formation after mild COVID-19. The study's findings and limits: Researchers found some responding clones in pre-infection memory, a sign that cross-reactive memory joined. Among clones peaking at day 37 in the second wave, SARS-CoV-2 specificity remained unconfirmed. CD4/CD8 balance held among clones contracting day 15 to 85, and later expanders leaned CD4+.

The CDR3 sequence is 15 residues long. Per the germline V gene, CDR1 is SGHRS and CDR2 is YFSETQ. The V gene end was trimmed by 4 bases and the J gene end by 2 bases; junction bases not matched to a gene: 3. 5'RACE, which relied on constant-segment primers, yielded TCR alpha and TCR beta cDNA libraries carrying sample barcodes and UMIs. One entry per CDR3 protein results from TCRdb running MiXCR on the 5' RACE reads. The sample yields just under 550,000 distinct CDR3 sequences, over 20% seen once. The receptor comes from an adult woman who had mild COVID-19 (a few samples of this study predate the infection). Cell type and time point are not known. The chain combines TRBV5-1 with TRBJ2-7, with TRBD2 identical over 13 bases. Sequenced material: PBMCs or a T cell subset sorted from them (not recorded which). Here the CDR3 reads CASSGGTSGAYEQYF. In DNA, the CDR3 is TGCGCCAGCAGCGGCGGGACTAGCGGGGCCTACGAGCAGTACTTC.